A single sample gave rise to the 8 T cell receptor beta chains below, sequenced in a study of T-cell memory formation after mild COVID-19. Each CDR3 protein gets one entry after TCRdb re-called the 5' RACE reads with MiXCR. The sample records around 130,000 distinct CDR3 sequences, around 6.3% being singletons. Sequenced sample: PBMCs or a T cell subset sorted from them (not recorded which). The receptors were gathered from an adult woman who had mild COVID-19 (a few samples of this study predate the infection). Cell type and time point are not known.

This clonotype was observed at least ten times. V gene TRBV5-1 combines with J gene TRBJ2-3; weak D call: TRBD2 (5 bases). V was trimmed by 1 base and J by 4 bases, leaving 10 bases between them. Germline V CDR1 and CDR2: SGHRS, YFSETQ. The CDR3 contains 14 residues. The CDR3 region is CASSLSPGSDTQYF. The CDR3 region has the DNA TGCGCCAGCAGCTTGTCGCCGGGGTCAGATACGCAGTATTTT.

The table lists this clonotype with a few counts. The chain is built from TRBV24-1 and TRBJ1-5, with D unresolved. The CDR3 contains 15 residues. V was clipped by 4 bases and J by 2 bases, with 11 bases between them. Germline values: CDR1 KGHDR, CDR2 SFDVKD. In DNA, the CDR3 is TGTGCCACCAGTGACCAGGACGGCGGCAATCAGCCCCAGCATTTT. Encoded protein: CATSDQDGGNQPQHF.

The chain recombines TRBV3-1 with TRBJ1-2, with D unresolved. Germline V lookup: CDR1 LGHDT, CDR2 YNNKEL (reference sequence). Trimming stripped 7 bases from V and 2 bases from J, with 14 bases between. This CDR3 comprises 14 residues. CDR3 DNA sequence: TGTGCCAGCAAACAAAATACACCCAACTATGGCTACACCTTC. It specifies CASKQNTPNYGYTF.

The genes are TRBV18 and TRBJ2-7; no firm D call. The CDR3 extends over 15 amino acids. In germline, CDR1 is KGHSH, CDR2 LQKENI. Trimming left V 2 bases short and J 7 bases short, with 18 bases between. CDR3 sequence: CASSPKSPPLREQYF. CDR3 nucleotides: TGTGCCAGCTCACCAAAAAGCCCTCCTCTACGGGAGCAGTACTTC.

J is TRBJ2-1 and V is TRBV6-5; 9 bases are shared with TRBD1. Germline CDR1 MNHEY, CDR2 SVGAGI. The CDR3 is 16 residues long. After removal of 6 bases from V and 5 bases from J, the junction contained 11 bases not matched to a gene. DNA of the CDR3: TGTGCCAGCAGATCTTCCACGGGACAGGGTAACAATGAGCAGTTCTTC. It specifies CASRSSTGQGNNEQFF.

This clonotype was counted a few times. The V gene is TRBV2, the J gene TRBJ2-5, with TRBD1 matching over 9 bases. The CDR3 covers 15 residues. Trimming removed 6 bases from V and 1 base from J; junction bases left unmatched: 6. Per germline, CDR1 SNHLY and CDR2 FYNNEI. CDR3 sequence reads: CASSRDRAPQETQYF. CDR3 sequence (DNA): TGTGCCAGCAGCCGGGACAGGGCACCCCAAGAGACCCAGTACTTC.

The table lists this clonotype with a few counts. The rearrangement links TRBV7-2 to TRBJ1-6; 7 bases map to TRBD1. CDR3 length: 15 residues. Germline CDR1 SGHTA, CDR2 FQGNSA. J gave up 7 bases and V 1 base, and 4 bases lay outside the gene matches. The CDR3 DNA reads TGTGCCAGCAGCTTAGGACAGGGCACCAATTCACCCCTCCACTTT. Its protein product is CASSLGQGTNSPLHF.

This clonotype was seen a handful of times. The chain has TRBV3-1 and TRBJ2-1, with 11 bases fitting TRBD2. Looked up from germline, CDR1 is LGHDT and CDR2 is YNNKEL (reference sequence). Trimming removed 7 bases from V and 6 bases from J; junction bases left unmatched: 5. The CDR3 loop spans 14 amino acids. CDR3 nucleotide sequence: TGTGCCAGCAATAGCGGGGGGGCCTTCAATGAGCAGTTCTTC. Protein sequence: CASNSGGAFNEQFF.